Given below is one T cell receptor beta chain in context. Its specific antigen is unknown. No base-level quality is on record; no much larger clone is a single base apart. From a lookup of the germline V gene, CDR1 and CDR2 are SGHAT and FQNNGV. From the cysteine up to the phenylalanine, the CDR3 has a length of 15 residues. This entry keeps only the CDR3 DNA: 45 bases, framed from base 1. V gives up 5 bases and J gives up 4 bases, and the segment between their germline ends measures 15 bases. This sample was taken from a study of blood T cell repertoires in COVID-19 (TCRdb year 2020). General notes on the study: Collaborator samples came from the United States, Italy and Spain and covered acute and convalescent phases of COVID-19. The prospective study material was composed of cDNA or gDNA derived from T cells, B-cell-depleted T cells, or PBMCs. The dataset comprised deeply sampled blood TCRbeta repertoires from subjects exposed to, actively infected with, or recovered from COVID-19. The repertoires were made available in a free public database intended to serve as a resource for research on the immune response to SARS-CoV-2. Samples came from the ongoing ImmuneRACE study (first 160 participants) plus 1,254 subjects from 6 global collaborators. A de-identified subject ID, COVID-19 status, age in years and sex were almost always included in the sample metadata. Where HLA class I and class II types were available, the types were taken from metadata supplied by the sample provider, not from assay-based typing.

Each collaborating institution followed its own protocols to collect whole blood in K2EDTA tubes. For TCRbeta analysis, collaborator samples were shipped as frozen whole blood, as isolated PBMCs, or as DNA extracted from either sample type. TCRbeta CDR3 regions were amplified from genomic DNA using the immunoSEQ Assay, a bias-controlled multiplex PCR. In the paper's pipeline: The number of nucleated cells in each sample was estimated by amplification of reference gene primers within the assay. Sequence reads were collapsed and filtered to measure the absolute abundance of every unique TCRbeta CDR3 rearrangement. For each sample, productive Simpson clonality was calculated as the square root of Simpson's diversity index across productive rearrangements. The table comes from immuneACCESS by way of TCRdb, which keeps in-frame sequences with V and J called. Part of the clones is missing from these tables; in studies checked, under half for an unresolved V gene and the rest for unknown reasons. D and trimming come from the DNA, and the V and J calls and clone size come from that table. The sample contains a few hundred thousand clones, over 75% of them found a single time. Roughly 13% of the sample is in the top ten clones.

Broad study findings and their caveats: The quantity of clinical and demographic metadata differed by source and by participant and was supplied without curation.

The source of this sequence is a human donor in a cohort sampled during active COVID-19. The V and J segments used are TRBV11-2 and TRBJ1-3; perhaps TRBD1 is the D gene, with 5 bases matching. Sequencing was performed on peripheral blood. The sequenced DNA is TGTGCCAGCAGCAATAGGCAGGGATTCGGAAACACCATATATTTT. Its amino acids are CASSNRQGFGNTIYF.